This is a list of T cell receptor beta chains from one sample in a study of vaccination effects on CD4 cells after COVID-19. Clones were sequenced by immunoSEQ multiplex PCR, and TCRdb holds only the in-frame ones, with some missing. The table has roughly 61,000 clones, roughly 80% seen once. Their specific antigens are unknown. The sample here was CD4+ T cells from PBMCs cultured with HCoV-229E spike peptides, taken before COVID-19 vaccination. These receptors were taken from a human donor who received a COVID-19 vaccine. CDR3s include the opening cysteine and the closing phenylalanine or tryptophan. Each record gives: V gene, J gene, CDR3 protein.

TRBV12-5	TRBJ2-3	CASASSGGTDTQYF
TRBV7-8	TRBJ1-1	CASSLLLDTEAFF
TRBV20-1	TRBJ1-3	CSASGTGTGNTIYF
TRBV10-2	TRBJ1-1	CASRRANTEAFF
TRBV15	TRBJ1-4	CATSTNRADSATNEKLFF
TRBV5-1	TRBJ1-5	CASRQGEDQPQHF
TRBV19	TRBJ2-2	CASSIGSNANTGELFF
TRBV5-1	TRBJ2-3	CASSLGRAQTVADTQYF
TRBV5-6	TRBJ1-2	CASSSLLDRETGYTF
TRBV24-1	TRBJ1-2	CATSDSQGTVYGYTF
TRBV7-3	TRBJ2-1	CASSPRGGGAYEQFF
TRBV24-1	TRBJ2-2	CATSERSRDRGQWAGELFF
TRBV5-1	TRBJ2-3	CASASPGSSTDTQYF
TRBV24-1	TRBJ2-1	CATSDQRQAGVYNEQFF
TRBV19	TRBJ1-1	CASSIDWGGLTEAFF
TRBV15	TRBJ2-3	CATSEGGATDTQYF
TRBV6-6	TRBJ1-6	CASSSVSPLHF
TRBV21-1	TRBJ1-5	CASSKGRGGPRLSQHF
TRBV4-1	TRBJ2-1	CASTHRGTNEQFF